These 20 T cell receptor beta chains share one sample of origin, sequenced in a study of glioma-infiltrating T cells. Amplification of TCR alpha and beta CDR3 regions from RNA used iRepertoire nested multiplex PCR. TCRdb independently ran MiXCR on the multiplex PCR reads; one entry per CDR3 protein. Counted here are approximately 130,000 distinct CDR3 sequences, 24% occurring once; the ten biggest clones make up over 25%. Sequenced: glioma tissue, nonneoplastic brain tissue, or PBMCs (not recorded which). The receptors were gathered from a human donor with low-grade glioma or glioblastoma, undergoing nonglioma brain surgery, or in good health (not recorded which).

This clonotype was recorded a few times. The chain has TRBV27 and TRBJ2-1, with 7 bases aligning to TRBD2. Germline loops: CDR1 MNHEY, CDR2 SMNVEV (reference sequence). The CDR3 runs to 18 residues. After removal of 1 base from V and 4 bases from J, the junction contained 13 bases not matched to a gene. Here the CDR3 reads CASSLLRVGGGPYNEQFF. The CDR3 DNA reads TGTGCCAGCAGTTTATTAAGGGTGGGCGGGGGACCGTACAATGAGCAGTTCTTC.

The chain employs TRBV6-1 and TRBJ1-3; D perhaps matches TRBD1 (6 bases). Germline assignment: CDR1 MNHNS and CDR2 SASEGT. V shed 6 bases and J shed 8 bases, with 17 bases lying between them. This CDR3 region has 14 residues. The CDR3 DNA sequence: TGTGCCAGCAGAAACGGGCCGACAGGAGACACCATATATTTT. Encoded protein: CASRNGPTGDTIYF.

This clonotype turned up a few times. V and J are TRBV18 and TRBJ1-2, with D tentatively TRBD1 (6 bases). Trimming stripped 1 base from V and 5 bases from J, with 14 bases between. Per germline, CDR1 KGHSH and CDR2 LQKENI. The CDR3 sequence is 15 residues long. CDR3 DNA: TGTGCCAGCTCACCACGGGACAACACCCTTTATGGCTACACCTTC. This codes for CASSPRDNTLYGYTF.

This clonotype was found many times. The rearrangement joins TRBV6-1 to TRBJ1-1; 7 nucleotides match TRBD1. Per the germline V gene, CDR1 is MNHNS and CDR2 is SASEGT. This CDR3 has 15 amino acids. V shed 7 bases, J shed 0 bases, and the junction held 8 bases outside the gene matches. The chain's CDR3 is CASILRDSLNTEAFF. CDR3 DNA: TGTGCCAGCATCTTGCGGGACAGCTTGAACACTGAAGCTTTCTTT.

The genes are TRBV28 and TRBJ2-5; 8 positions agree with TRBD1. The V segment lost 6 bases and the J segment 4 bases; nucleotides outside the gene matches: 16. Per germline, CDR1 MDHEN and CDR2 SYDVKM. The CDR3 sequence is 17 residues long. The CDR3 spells CASSLHGQGRHTETQYF. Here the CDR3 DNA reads TGTGCCAGCAGCCTCCACGGACAGGGAAGACACACAGAGACCCAGTACTTC. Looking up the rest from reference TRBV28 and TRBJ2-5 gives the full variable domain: DVKVTQSSRYLVKRTGEKVFLECVQDMDHENMFWYRQDPGLGLRLIYFSYDVKMKEKGDIPEGYSVSREKKERFSLILESASTNQTSMYLCASSLHGQGRHTETQYFGPGTRLLVL.

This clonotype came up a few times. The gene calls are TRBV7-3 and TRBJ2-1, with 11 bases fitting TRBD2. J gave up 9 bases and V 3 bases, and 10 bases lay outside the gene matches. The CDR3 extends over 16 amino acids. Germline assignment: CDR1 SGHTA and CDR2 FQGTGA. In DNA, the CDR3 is TGTGCCAGCAGCTTCTTAGCGGGGGGGTTGGATAGTGAGCAGTTCTTC. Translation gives CASSFLAGGLDSEQFF.

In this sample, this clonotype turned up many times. Here the CDR3 reads CSARDQGRYTEAFF. The CDR3 DNA reads as TGCAGTGCTAGAGATCAGGGACGGTACACTGAAGCTTTCTTT. The rearrangement links TRBV20-1 to TRBJ1-1; maybe TRBD1 (5 bases). There are 14 residues in the CDR3. V was clipped by 0 bases and J by 3 bases, with 11 bases between them. From germline, CDR1 is DFQATT and CDR2 SNEGSKA (reference sequence).

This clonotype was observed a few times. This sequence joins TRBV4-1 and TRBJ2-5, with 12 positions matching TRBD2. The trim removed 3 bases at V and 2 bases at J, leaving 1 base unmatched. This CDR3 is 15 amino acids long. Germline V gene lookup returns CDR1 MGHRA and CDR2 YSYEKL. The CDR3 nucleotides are TGCGCCAGCAGCCAGGGGACTAGCGGGCAAGAGACCCAGTACTTC. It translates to CASSQGTSGQETQYF.

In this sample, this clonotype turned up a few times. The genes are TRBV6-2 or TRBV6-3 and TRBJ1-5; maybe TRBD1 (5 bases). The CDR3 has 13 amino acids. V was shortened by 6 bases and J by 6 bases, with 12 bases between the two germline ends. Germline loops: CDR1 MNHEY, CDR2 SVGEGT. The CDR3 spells CASRSGAAQPQHF. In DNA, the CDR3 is TGTGCCAGCAGGTCTGGGGCAGCTCAGCCCCAGCATTTT.

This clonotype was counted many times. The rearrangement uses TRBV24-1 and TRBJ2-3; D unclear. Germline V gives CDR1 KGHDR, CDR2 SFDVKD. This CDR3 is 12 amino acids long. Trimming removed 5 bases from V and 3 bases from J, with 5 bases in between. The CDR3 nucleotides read TGTGCCACCAGTGTCAGGACAGATACGCAGTATTTT. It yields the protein CATSVRTDTQYF.

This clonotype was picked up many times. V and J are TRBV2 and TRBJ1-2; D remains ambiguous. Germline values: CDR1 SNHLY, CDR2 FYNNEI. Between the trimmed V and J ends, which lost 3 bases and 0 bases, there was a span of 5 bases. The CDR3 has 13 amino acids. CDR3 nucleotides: TGTGCCAGCAGTGAGACGGCTAACTATGGCTACACCTTC. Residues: CASSETANYGYTF.

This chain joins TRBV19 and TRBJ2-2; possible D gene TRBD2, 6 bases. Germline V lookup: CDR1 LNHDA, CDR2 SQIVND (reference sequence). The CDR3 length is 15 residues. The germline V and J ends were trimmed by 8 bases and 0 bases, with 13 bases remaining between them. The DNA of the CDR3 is TGTGCCAGTCGTCCTGCGGGGACGAACACCGGGGAGCTGTTTTTT. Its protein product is CASRPAGTNTGELFF. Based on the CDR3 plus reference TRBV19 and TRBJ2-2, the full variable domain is DGGITQSPKYLFRKEGQNVTLSCEQNLNHDAMYWYRQDPGQGLRLIYYSQIVNDFQKGDIAEGYSVSREKKESFPLTVTSAQKNPTAFYLCASRPAGTNTGELFFGEGSRLTVL.

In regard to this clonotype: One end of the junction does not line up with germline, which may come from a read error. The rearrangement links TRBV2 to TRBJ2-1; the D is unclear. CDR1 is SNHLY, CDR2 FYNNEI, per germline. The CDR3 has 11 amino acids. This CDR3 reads CASSDRPEQSF. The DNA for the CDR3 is TGTGCCAGCAGTGATAGGCCTGAGCAGTCCTTC.

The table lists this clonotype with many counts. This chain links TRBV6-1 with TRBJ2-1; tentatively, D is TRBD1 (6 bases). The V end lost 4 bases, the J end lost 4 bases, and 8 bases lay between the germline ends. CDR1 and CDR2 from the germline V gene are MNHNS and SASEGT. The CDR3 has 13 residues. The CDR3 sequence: CASSGTAYNEQFF. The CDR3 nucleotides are TGTGCCAGCAGTGGGACAGCATACAATGAGCAGTTCTTC.

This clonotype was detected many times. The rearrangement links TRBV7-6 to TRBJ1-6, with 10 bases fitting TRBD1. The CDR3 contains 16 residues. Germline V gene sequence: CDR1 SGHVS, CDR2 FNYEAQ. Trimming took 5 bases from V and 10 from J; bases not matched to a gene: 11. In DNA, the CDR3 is TGTGCCAGCAGCCCCTACCGGGACAGGGGTGGATCACCCCTCCACTTT. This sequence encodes CASSPYRDRGGSPLHF.

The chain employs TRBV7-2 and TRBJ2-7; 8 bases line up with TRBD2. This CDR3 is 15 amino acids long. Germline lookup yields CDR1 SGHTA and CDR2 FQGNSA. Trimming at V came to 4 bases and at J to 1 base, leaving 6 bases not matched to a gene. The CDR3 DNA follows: TGTGCCAGCAGCTCCCTCGGGGGGGTATCCTACGAGCAGTACGTC. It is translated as CASSSLGGVSYEQYV.

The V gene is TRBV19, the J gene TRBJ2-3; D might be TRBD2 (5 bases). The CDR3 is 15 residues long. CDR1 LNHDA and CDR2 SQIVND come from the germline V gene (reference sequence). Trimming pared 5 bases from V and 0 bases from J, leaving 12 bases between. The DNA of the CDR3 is TGTGCCAGTAGTCCCGGGGATTCGAGCACAGATACGCAGTATTTT. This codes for CASSPGDSSTDTQYF.

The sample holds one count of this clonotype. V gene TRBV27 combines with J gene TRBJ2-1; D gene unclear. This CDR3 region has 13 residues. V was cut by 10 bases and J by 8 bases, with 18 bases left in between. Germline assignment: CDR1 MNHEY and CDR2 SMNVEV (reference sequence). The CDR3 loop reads CATRPTELDEQFF. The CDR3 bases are TGTGCCACCAGGCCCACAGAACTCGATGAGCAGTTCTTC.

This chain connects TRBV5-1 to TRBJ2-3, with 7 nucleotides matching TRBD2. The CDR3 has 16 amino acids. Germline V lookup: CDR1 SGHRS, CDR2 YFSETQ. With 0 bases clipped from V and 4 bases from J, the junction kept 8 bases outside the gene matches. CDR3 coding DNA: TGCGCCAGCAGCTTGGAACCTGGGAGGGCGCCAGATACGCAGTATTTT. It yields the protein CASSLEPGRAPDTQYF.

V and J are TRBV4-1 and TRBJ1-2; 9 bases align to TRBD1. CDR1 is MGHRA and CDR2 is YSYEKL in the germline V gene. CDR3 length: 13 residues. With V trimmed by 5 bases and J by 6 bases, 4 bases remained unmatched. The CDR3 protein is CASSFGTGNGYTF. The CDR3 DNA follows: TGCGCCAGCAGCTTCGGGACAGGGAATGGCTACACCTTC.